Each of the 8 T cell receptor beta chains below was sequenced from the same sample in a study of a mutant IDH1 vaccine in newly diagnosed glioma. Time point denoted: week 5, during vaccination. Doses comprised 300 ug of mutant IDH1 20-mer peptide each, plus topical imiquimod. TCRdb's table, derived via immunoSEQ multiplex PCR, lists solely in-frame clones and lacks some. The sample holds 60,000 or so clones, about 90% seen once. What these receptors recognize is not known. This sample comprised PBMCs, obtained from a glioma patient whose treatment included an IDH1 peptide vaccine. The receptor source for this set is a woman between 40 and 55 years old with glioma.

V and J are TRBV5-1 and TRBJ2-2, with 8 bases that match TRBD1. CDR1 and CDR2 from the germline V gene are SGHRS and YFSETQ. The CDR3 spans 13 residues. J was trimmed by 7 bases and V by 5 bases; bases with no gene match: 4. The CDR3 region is CASREGTGGELFF. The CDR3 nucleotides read TGCGCCAGCAGGGAAGGGACAGGCGGGGAGCTGTTTTTT.

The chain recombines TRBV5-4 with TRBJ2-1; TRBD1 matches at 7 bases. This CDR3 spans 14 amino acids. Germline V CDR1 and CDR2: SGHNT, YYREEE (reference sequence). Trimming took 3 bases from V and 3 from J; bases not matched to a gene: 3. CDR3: CASSWDRRYNEQFF. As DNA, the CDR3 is TGTGCCAGCAGCTGGGACAGACGCTACAATGAGCAGTTCTTC.

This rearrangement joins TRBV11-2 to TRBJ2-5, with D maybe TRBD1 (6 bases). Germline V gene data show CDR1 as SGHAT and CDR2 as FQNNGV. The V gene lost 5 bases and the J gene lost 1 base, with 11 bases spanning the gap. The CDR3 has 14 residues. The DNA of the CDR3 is TGTGCCAGCAGCCGAGGACAGCTCCAAGAGACCCAGTACTTC. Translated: CASSRGQLQETQYF.

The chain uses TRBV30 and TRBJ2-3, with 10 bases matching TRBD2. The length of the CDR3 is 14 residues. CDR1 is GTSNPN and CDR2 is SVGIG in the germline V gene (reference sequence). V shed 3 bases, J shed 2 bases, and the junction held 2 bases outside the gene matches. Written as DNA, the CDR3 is TGTGCCTGGAGGCTAGCGGGAGACACAGATACGCAGTATTTT. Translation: CAWRLAGDTDTQYF.

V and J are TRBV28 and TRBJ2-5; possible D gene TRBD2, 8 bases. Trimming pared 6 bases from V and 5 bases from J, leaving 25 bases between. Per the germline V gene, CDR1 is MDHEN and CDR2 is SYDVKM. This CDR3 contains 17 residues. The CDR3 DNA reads TGTGCCAGCAGCCGGGGGGGGAAGCGGAGGGGGCGGGAGACCCAGTACTTC. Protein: CASSRGGKRRGRETQYF.

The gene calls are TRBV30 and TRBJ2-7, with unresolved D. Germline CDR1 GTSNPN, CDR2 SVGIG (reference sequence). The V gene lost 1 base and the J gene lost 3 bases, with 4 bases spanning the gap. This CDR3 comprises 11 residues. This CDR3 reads CAWSALYEQYF. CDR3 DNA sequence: TGTGCCTGGAGTGCCCTCTACGAGCAGTACTTC.

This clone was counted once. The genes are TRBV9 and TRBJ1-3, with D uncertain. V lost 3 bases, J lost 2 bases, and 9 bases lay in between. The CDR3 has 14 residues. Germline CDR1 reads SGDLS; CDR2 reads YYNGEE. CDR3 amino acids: CASSADGTGNTIYF. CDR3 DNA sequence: TGTGCCAGCAGCGCGGACGGTACTGGAAACACCATATATTTT. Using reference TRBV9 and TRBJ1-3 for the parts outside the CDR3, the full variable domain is DSGVTQTPKHLITATGQRVTLRCSPRSGDLSVYWYQQSLDQGLQFLIQYYNGEERAKGNILERFSAQQFPDLHSELNLSSLELGDSALYFCASSADGTGNTIYFGEGSWLTVV.

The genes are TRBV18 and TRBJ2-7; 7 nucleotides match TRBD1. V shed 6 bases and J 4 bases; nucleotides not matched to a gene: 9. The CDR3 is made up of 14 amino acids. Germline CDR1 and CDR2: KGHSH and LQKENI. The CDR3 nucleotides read TGTGCCAGCTCGAAGGACCGGGACAGTTACGAGCAGTACTTC. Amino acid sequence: CASSKDRDSYEQYF.